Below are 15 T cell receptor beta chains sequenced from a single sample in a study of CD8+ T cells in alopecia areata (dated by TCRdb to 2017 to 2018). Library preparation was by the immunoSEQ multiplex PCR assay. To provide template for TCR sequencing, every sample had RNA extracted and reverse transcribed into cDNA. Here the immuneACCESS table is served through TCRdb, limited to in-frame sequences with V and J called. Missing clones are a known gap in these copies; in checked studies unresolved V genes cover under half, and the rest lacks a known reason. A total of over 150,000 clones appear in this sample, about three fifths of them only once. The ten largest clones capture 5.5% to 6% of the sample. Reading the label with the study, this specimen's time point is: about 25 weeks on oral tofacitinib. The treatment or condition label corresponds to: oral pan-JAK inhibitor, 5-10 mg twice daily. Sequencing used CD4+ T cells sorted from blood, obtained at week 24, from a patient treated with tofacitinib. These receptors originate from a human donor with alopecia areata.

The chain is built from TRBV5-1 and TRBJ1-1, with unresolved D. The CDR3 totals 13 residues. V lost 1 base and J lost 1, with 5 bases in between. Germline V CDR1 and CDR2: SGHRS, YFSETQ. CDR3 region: CASSLNKNTEAFF. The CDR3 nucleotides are TGCGCCAGCAGCTTGAACAAGAACACTGAAGCTTTCTTT.

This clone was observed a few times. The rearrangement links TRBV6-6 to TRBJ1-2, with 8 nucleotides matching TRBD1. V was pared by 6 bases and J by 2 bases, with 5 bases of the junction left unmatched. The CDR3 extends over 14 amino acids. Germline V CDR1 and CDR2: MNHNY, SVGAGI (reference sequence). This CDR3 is CASRTTGVNYGYTF. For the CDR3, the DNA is TGTGCCAGCAGAACGACAGGGGTAAACTATGGCTACACCTTC.

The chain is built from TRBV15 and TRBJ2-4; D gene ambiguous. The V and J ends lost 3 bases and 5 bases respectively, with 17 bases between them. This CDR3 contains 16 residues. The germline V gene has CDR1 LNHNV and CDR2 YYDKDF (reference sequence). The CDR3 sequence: CATSSFRLAPQNIQYF. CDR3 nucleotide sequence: TGTGCCACCAGCAGTTTCAGGCTCGCCCCTCAAAACATTCAGTACTTC.

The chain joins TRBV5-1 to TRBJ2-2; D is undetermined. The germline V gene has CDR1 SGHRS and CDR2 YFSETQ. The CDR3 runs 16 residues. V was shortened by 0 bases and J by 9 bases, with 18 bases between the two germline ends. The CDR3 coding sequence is TGCGCCAGCAGCTTGGTCCCGCAGGTCGAAACGAGGGAGCTGTTTTTT. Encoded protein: CASSLVPQVETRELFF. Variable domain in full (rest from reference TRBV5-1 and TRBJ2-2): KAGVTQTPRYLIKTRGQQVTLSCSPISGHRSVSWYQQTPGQGLQFLFEYFSETQRNKGNFPGRFSGRQFSNSRSEMNVSTLELGDSALYLCASSLVPQVETRELFFGEGSRLTVL.

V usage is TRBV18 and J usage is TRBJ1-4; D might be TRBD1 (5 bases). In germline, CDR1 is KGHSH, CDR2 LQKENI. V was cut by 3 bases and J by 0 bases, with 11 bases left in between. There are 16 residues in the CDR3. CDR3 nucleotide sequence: TGTGCCAGCTCACCCCGGGACGGTGCAACTAATGAAAAACTGTTTTTT. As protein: CASSPRDGATNEKLFF.

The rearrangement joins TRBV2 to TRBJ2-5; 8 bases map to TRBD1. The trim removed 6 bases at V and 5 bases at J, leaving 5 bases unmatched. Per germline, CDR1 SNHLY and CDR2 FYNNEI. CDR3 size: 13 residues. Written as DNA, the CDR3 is TGTGCCAGCAGACTGGACAGGGCGGAGACCCAGTACTTC. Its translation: CASRLDRAETQYF.

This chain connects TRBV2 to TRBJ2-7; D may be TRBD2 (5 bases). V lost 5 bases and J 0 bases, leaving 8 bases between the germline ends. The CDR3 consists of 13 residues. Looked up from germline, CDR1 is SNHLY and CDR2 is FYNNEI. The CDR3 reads CASSRRDSYEQYF. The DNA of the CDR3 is TGTGCCAGCAGTAGACGGGACTCCTACGAGCAGTACTTC.

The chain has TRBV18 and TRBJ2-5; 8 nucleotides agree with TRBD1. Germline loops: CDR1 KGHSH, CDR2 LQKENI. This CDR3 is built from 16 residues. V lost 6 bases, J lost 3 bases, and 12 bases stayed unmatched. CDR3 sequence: CASSWTGLRKEETQYF. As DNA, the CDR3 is TGTGCCAGCTCTTGGACAGGGCTCAGAAAAGAAGAGACCCAGTACTTC.

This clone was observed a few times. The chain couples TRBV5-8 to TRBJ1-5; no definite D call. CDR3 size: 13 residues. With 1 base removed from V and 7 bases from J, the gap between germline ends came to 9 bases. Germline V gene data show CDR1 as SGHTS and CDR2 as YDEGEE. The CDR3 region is CASSLSRTQPQHF. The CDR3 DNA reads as TGTGCCAGCAGCTTGAGTCGGACCCAGCCCCAGCATTTT.

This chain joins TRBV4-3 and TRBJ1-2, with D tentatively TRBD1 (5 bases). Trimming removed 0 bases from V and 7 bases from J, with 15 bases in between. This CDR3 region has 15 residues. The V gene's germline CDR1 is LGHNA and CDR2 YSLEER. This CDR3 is CASSQDRDRSVGYTF. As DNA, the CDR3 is TGCGCCAGCAGCCAAGATAGGGACCGATCGGTTGGCTACACCTTC.

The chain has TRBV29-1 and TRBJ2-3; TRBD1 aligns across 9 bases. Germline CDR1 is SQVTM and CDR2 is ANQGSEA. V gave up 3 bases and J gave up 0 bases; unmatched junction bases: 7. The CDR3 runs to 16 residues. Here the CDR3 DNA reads TGCAGCGTTGACGCTCGGGACAGGGCGAGCACAGATACGCAGTATTTT. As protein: CSVDARDRASTDTQYF.

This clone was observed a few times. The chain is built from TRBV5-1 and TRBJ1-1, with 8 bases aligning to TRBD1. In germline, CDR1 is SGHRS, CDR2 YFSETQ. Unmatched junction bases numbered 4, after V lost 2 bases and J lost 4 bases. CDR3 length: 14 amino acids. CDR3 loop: CASSFGDRGTEAFF. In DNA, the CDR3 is TGCGCCAGCAGCTTCGGCGACAGGGGCACTGAAGCTTTCTTT.

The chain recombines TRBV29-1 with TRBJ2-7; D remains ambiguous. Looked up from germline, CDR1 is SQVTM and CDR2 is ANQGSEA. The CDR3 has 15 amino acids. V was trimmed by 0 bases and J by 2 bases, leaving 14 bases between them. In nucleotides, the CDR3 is TGCAGCGTTGAAGATCACGGACGGAGCCCCTACGAGCAGTACTTC. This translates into CSVEDHGRSPYEQYF.

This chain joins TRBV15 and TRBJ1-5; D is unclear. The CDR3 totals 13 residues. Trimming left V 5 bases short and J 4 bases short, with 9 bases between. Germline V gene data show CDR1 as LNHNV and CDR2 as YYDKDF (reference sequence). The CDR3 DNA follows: TGTGCCACCAGCCCCAGGACGAATCAGCCCCAGCATTTT. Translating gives CATSPRTNQPQHF. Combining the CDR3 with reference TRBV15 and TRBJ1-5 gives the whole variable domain DAMVIQNPRYQVTQFGKPVTLSCSQTLNHNVMYWYQQKSSQAPKLLFHYYDKDFNNEADTPDNFQSRRPNTSFCFLDIRSPGLGDTAMYLCATSPRTNQPQHFGDGTRLSIL.

In DNA, the CDR3 is TGTGCCAGTCGGGACAGGGAACGCGGCAATCAGCCCCAGCATTTT. This translates into CASRDRERGNQPQHF. The V call is TRBV6-6, the J call TRBJ1-5; TRBD1 aligns across 9 bases. V dropped 9 bases and J dropped 2; count of bases not matched to a gene: 8. The CDR3 loop spans 15 amino acids. In germline, CDR1 is MNHNY, CDR2 SVGAGI (reference sequence).